This entry is about one TCR beta chain. The source of the sample is a study of T cell changes during pregnancy in multiple sclerosis. This CDR3 has 14 amino acids. The V gene's germline CDR1 is MNHNY and CDR2 SVGAGI (reference sequence). Trimming left V 6 bases short and J 8 bases short, with 16 bases between. The data were produced by immunoSEQ multiplex PCR, yet TCRdb's version contains in-frame clones alone and is incomplete. The sample shows 12,000 to 15,000 clones, over 85% of them seen only once. The sample was peripheral blood, taken in the second trimester of pregnancy. J is TRBJ1-4 and V is TRBV6-6, with a possible D match to TRBD1 (5 bases). This receptor was identified in a female donor in good health, enrolled as a control in a pregnancy study. The CDR3 loop reads CASRPPGGDEKLFF. In nucleotides, the CDR3 is TGTGCCAGCAGACCCCCCGGGGGGGACGAAAAACTGTTTTTT.